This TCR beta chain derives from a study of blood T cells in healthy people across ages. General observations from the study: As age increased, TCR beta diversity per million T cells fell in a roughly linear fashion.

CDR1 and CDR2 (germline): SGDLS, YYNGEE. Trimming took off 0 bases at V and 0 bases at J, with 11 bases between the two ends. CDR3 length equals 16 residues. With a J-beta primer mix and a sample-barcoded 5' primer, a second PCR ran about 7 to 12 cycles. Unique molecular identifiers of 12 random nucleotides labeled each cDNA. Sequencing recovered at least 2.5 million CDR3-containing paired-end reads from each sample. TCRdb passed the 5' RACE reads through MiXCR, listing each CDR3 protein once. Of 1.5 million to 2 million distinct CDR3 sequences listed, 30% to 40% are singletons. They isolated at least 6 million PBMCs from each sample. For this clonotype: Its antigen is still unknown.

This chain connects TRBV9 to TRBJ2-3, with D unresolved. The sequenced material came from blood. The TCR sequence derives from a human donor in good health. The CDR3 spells CASSVGPSPSTDTQYF. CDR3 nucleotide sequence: TGTGCCAGCAGCGTAGGTCCTTCTCCGAGCACAGATACGCAGTATTTT. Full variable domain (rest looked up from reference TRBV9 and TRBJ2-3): DSGVTQTPKHLITATGQRVTLRCSPRSGDLSVYWYQQSLDQGLQFLIQYYNGEERAKGNILERFSAQQFPDLHSELNLSSLELGDSALYFCASSVGPSPSTDTQYFGPGTRLTVL.